The present entry profiles one TCR beta chain with its context. PCR was performed using 60 Vbeta and 13 Jbeta primers. Some clones are missing from TCRdb's copy, which holds only in-frame ones; the method was immunoSEQ multiplex PCR. The table has approximately 180,000 clones, 79% seen once. The V segment lost 2 bases and the J segment 2 bases; nucleotides outside the gene matches: 7. This CDR3 comprises 16 residues. Germline V gives CDR1 MNHEY, CDR2 SVGAGI. The data were obtained in a study of cytomegalovirus exposure and HLA in healthy donors. This clonotype was obtained from a woman between 50 and 59 years old in good health and CMV-seronegative. J is TRBJ2-3 and V is TRBV6-5; 7 bases are a match to TRBD2. The sequencing sample was made of PBMCs. The CDR3 DNA is TGTGCCAGCAGTTACCGGGAAGCGGGATACACAGATACGCAGTATTTT. Protein product: CASSYREAGYTDTQYF.